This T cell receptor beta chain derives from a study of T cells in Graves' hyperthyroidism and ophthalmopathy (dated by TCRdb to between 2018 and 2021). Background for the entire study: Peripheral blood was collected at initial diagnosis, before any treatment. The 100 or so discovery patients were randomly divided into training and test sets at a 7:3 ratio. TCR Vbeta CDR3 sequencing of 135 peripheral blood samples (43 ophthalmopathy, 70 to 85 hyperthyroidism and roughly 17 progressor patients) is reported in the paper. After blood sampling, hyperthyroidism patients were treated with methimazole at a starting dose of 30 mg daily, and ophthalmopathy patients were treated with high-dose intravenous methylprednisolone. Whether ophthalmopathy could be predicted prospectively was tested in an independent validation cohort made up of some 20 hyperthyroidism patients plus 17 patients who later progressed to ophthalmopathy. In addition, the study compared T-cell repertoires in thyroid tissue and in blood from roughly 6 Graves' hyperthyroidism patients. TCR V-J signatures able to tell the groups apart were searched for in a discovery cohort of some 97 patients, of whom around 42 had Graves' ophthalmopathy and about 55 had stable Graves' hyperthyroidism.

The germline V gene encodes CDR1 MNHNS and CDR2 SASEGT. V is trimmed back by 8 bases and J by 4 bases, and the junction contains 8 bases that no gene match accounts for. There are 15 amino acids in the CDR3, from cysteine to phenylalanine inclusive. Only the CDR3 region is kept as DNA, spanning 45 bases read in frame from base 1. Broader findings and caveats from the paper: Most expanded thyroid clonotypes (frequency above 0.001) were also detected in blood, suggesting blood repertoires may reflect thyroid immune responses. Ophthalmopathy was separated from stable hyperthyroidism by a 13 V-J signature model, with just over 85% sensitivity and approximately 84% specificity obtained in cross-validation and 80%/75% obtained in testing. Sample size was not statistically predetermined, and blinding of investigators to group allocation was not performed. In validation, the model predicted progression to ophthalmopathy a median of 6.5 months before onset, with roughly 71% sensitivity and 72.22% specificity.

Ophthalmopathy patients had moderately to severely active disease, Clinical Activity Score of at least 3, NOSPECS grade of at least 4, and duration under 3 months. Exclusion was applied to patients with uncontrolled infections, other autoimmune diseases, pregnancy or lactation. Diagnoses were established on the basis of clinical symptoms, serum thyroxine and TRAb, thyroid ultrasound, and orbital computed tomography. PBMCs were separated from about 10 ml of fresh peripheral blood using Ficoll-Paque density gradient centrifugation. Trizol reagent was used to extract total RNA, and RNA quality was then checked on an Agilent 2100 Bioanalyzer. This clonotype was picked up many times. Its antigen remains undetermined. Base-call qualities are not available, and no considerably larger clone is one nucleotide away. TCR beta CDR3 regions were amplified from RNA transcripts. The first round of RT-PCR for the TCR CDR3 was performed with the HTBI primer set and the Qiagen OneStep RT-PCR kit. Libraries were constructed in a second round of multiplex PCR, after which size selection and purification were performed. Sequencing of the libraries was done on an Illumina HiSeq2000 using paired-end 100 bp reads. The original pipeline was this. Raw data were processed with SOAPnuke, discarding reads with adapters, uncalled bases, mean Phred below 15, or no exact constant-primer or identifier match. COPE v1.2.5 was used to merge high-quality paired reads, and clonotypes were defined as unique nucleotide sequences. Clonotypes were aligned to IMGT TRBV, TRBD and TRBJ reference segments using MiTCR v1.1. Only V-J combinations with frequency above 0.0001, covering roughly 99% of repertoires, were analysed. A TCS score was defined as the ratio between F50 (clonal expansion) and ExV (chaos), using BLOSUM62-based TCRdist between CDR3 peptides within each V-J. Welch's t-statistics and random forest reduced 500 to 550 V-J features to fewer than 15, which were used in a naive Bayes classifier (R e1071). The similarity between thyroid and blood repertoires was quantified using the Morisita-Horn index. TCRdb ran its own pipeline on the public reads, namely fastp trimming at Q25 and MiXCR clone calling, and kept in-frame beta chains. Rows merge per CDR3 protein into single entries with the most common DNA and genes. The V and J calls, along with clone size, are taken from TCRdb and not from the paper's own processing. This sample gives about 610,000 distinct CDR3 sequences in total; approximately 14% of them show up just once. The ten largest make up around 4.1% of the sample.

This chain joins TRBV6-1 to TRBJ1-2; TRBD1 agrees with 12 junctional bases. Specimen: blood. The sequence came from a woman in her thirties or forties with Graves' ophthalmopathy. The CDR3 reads CASRWGQGASYGYTF. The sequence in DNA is TGTGCCAGCCGGTGGGGACAGGGGGCGTCCTATGGCTACACCTTC.